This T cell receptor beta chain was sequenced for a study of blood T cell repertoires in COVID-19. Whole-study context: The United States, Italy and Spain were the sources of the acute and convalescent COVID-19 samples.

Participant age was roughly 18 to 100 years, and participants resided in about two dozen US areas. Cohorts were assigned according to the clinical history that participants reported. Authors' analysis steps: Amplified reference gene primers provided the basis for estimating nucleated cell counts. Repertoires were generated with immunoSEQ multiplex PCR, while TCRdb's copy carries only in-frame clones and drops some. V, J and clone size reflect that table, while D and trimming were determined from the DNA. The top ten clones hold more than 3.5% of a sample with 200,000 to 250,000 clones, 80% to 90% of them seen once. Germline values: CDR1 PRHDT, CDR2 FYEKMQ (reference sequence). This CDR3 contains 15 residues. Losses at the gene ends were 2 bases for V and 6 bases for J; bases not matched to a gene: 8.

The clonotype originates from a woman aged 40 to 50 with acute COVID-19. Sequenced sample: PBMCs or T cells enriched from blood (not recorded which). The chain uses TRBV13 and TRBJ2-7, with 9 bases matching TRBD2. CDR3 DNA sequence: TGTGCCAGCAGCTTAAGAAGCGGGGGGCCCCGCGAGCAGTACGTC. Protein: CASSLRSGGPREQYV.